These 2 T cell receptor beta chains originate from one sample sequenced in a study of molecular identifiers for immune sequencing clone quantification. TCRdb redid the calling of the PCR reads with MiXCR, one entry per CDR3 protein. The data contain approximately 90,000 distinct CDR3 sequences, 21% of them singletons. Sequenced input: naive CD8+ T cells from blood, with Jurkat cell RNA spiked in. Subset defined: FACS-sorted CD8+CD4-CCR7+CD45RA+ naive T cells. The origin of the receptors is a human donor in good health. Some libraries in this study had Jurkat cell RNA spiked in.

This clonotype appeared many times. The V gene is TRBV7-9, the J gene TRBJ1-5; no clear D. Trimming removed 2 bases from V and 3 bases from J, with 11 bases in between. Germline CDR1 SEHNR, CDR2 FQNEAQ (reference sequence). The CDR3 runs 15 residues. CDR3 sequence (DNA): TGTGCCAGCAGCTTAAATGCGGGGAACAATCAGCCCCAGCATTTT. It encodes CASSLNAGNNQPQHF. Together with reference TRBV7-9 and TRBJ1-5, the CDR3 gives the full variable domain: DTGVSQNPRHKITKRGQNVTFRCDPISEHNRLYWYRQTLGQGPEFLTYFQNEAQLEKSRLLSDRFSAERPKGSFSTLEIQRTEQGDSAMYLCASSLNAGNNQPQHFGDGTRLSIL.

As regards this clonotype: A much larger clone is a single base away; this may be a read error. The chain joins TRBV20-1 to TRBJ2-7; D may be TRBD1 or TRBD2 (5 bases each). Looked up from germline, CDR1 is DFQATT and CDR2 is SNEGSKA (reference sequence). CDR3 size: 13 residues. CDR3 in amino acids: CSANSEDIYERYF. The DNA for the CDR3 is TGCAGTGCTAACTCGGAGGACATCTACGAGCGGTACTTC.